One TCR beta chain is described in this entry. This entry belongs to a study of shared clonotypes between healthy human individuals. TCRdb's copy holds only in-frame clones and misses some; the assay was immunoSEQ multiplex PCR. The repertoire consists of some 2.3 million clones, with 93% occurring once and the leading ten covering 0.39%. Per the germline V gene, CDR1 is MNHNS and CDR2 is SASEGT. Trimming stripped 6 bases from V and 6 bases from J, with 12 bases between. This CDR3 comprises 12 residues. The TCR originated in a man younger than 30 in good health. Some clones in this sample may be carry-over from other donors' samples. The sequenced sample consisted of naive CD4+ T cells from PBMCs. The subset: CD45RA+ positively selected. This rearrangement joins TRBV6-1 to TRBJ2-7; TRBD2 is a possible D gene (5 bases). Here the CDR3 DNA reads TGTGCCAGCAGGACTTTTAGCGCCGAGCAGTACTTC. Its protein product is CASRTFSAEQYF.